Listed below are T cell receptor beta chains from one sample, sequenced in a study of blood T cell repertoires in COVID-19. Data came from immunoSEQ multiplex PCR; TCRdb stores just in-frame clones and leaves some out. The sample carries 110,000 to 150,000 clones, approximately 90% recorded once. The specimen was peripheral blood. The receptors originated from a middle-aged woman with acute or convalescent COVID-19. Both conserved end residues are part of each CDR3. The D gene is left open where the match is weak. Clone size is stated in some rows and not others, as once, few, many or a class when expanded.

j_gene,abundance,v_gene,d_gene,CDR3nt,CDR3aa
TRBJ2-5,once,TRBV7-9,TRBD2,TGTGCCAGCAGCCTTGGACTAGCGGGAGAGACCCAGTACTTC,CASSLGLAGETQYF
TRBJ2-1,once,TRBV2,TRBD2,TGTGCCAGCAGTTTAGCGGGGGGGCGAGTGCAGTTCTTC,CASSLAGGRVQFF
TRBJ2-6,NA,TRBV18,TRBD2,TGTGCCAGCTCAGCCCCTAGCGGGAGCGTCTCTGGGGCCAACGTCCTGACTTTC,CASSAPSGSVSGANVLTF
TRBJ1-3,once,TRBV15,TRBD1,TGTGCCACCAGCACCGGACAGGGGGCGATAACCTCTGGAAACACCATATATTTT,CATSTGQGAITSGNTIYF
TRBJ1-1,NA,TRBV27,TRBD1,TGTGCCAGCAGTTTAGCAGGGGGTACTGAAGCTTTCTTT,CASSLAGGTEAFF
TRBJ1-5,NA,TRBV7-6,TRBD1,TGTGCCAGCAGCTTGACAGGGGACGACAATCAGCCCCAGCATTTT,CASSLTGDDNQPQHF
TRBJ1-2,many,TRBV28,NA,TGTGCCAGCAGTTTAACAGGCCGGGGCTACACCTTC,CASSLTGRGYTF
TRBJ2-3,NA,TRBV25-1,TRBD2,TGTGCCAGCAGTGACTCTGGGGGGAGGGCGGCAGATACGCAGTATTTT,CASSDSGGRAADTQYF
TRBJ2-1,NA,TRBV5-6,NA,TGTGCCAGCAGCCCAACAGGCTCCTACAATGAGCAGTTCTTC,CASSPTGSYNEQFF
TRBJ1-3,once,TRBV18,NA,TGTGCCAGCTCACCAAGTGGCGGCCTTTCTGGAAACACCATATATTTT,CASSPSGGLSGNTIYF
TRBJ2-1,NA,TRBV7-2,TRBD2,TGTGCCAGCAGCTCTACGCGGAGCGGGGGGGCCCGCAATGAGCAGTTCTTC,CASSSTRSGGARNEQFF
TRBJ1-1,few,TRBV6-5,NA,TGTGCCAGCAGCCCATGGAGGATGAACACTGAAGCTTTCTTT,CASSPWRMNTEAFF
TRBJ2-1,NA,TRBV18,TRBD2,TGTGCCAGCTCACCACGACTAGCGGGGGGGCGGGATGAGCAGTTCTTC,CASSPRLAGGRDEQFF
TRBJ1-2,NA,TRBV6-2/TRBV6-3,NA,TGTGCCAGCAGTTACCCGAGACAGGTGATTTATGGCTACACCTTC,CASSYPRQVIYGYTF
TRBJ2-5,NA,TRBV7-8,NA,TGTGCCAGCAGCTTAGGGACTCAAGAGACCCAGTACTTC,CASSLGTQETQYF
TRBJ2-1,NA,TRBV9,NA,TGTGCCAGCAGCGCCCCCTATGAGGGTGAGCAGTTCTTC,CASSAPYEGEQFF
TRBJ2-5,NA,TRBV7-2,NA,TGTGCCAGCAACTTTCTAGGACAAGAGACCCAGTACTTC,CASNFLGQETQYF
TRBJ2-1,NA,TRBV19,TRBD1,TGTGCCAGTAGCACGACAGGGTTCGTCTACAATGAGCAGTTCTTC,CASSTTGFVYNEQFF
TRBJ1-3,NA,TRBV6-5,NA,TGTGCCAGCAGTTACACCCGACAAAGCTCTGGAAACACCATATATTTT,CASSYTRQSSGNTIYF
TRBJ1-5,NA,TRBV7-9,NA,TGTGCCAGCAGCTTAGGGGAGATGGGGAATCAGCCCCAGCATTTT,CASSLGEMGNQPQHF
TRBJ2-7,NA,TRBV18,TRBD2,TGTGCCAGCTCACGAGAGCGGGGGAGGTACGAGCAGTACTTC,CASSRERGRYEQYF
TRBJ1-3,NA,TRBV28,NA,TGTGCCAGCAGTTTCCCCACAGGGCCTGGAAACACCATATATTTT,CASSFPTGPGNTIYF
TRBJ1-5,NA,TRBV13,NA,TGTGCCAGCAGCTTAGGAGCTTTGGGCAGGGGTCAGCCCCAGCATTTT,CASSLGALGRGQPQHF
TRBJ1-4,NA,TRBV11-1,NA,TGTGCCACTCAGAGGAGGATTAATGAAAAACTGTTTTTT,CATQRRINEKLFF
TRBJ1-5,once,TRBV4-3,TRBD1,TGCGCCAGCAGCCAAGATCTGACAGGGATTCAGCCCCAGCATTTT,CASSQDLTGIQPQHF
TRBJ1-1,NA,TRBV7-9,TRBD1,TGTGCCAGCAGAGACAGGACAGGGCGCATGAACACTGAAGCTTTCTTT,CASRDRTGRMNTEAFF
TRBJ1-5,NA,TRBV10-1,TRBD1,TGCGCCAGCAGTGAAGGACAGGGCAATCAGCCCCAGCATTTT,CASSEGQGNQPQHF
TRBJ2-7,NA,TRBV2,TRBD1,TGTGCCAGCAGTCACAGGGGAAATGACGAGCAGTACTTC,CASSHRGNDEQYF
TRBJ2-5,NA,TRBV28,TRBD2,TGTGCCAGCAGTTTAGGCGGGGGAAGGGCGGCCCAGTACTTC,CASSLGGGRAAQYF
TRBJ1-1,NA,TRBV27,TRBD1,TGTGCCAGCAGTTTCTTACAGGGGCCCGAGGCTTTCTTT,CASSFLQGPEAFF
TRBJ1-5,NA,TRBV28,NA,TGTGCCAACATTCCCCGTAATCAGGGTGGCAATCAGCCCCAGCATTTT,CANIPRNQGGNQPQHF
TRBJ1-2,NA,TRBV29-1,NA,TGCAGCGTTGAAGGGGCATCAGATGGCTACACCTTC,CSVEGASDGYTF
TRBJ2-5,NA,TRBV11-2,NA,TGTGCCAGCACTAGTGGGCAAGAGACCCAGTACTTC,CASTSGQETQYF
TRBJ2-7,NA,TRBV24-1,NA,TGTGCCACCAGTGCACAGGGAGAGCAGTACTTC,CATSAQGEQYF
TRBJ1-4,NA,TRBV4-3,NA,TGCGCCAGCAGCCAAGAACCGTCCAGGGGCGGTGAAAAACTGTTTTTT,CASSQEPSRGGEKLFF
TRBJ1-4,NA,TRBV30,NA,TGTGCCTGGAGCTTTATATTCTTAGGGGCGGATTATGAAAAACTGTTTTTT,CAWSFIFLGADYEKLFF
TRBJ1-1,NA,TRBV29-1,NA,TGCAGCGTTGAACCATCTACGAACACTGAAGCTTTCTTT,CSVEPSTNTEAFF
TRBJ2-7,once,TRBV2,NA,TGTGCCAGCAGTGAACTGGGGGCCGACTCCTACGAGCAGTACTTC,CASSELGADSYEQYF
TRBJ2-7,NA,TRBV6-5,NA,TGTGCCAGCAGTTACTCGAAGTATGGGAGCTCCTACGAGCAGTACTTC,CASSYSKYGSSYEQYF
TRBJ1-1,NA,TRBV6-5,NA,TGTGCCAGCACCATACAGGGAATTATGAACACTGAAGCTTTCTTT,CASTIQGIMNTEAFF
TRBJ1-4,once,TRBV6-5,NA,TGTGCCAGCAGTTACCGACTGGAGGGCGAAAAACTGTTTTTT,CASSYRLEGEKLFF
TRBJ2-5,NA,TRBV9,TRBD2,TGTGCCAGCAGCGTAACTAGCGGGAACCAAGAGACCCAGTACTTC,CASSVTSGNQETQYF
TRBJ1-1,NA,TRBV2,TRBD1,TGTGCCAGCGCGGAGGGGGCGACGGCTTTCTTT,CASAEGATAFF
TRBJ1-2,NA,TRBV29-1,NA,TGCAGCGTTGAAGATCCGAGGAACGGTGTCTATGGCTACACCTTC,CSVEDPRNGVYGYTF
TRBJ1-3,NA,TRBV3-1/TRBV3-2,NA,TGTGCCAGCAGTCCCCGGTCCCGTGAAGTAAACACCATATATTTT,CASSPRSREVNTIYF